One and the same sample provided the 14 T cell receptor beta chains below, sequenced in a study of beta chain features in type 1 diabetes. Overall study results and limits: Type 1 diabetes patients showed a moderate but significant shortening of TCRB CDR3s in all four CD4+ subsets.

Sequencing targeted expressed TCRB transcripts, as all isolated RNA had been reverse transcribed. Repertoires were generated with immunoSEQ multiplex PCR, while TCRdb's copy carries only in-frame clones and drops some. The sample shows about 160,000 clones, around 8% of them seen only once. These TCRs are of unknown antigen specificity. The specimen sequenced was central memory CD4+ T cells from blood. These receptor sequences come from a woman between 35 and 50 years old with type 1 diabetes.

This clone was counted only a few times. The CDR3 DNA reads TGTGCCAGCAGGCCGGGAGAAGCAGGGGCCAACGTCCTGACTTTC. Its translation: CASRPGEAGANVLTF. The chain combines TRBV28 with TRBJ2-6, with D possibly TRBD2 on 6 matching bases. CDR1 and CDR2 from the germline V gene are MDHEN and SYDVKM. The CDR3 spans 15 residues. The ends were cut back, 6 bases at V and 4 bases at J, with 13 bases in the middle.

J is TRBJ1-4 and V is TRBV30, with TRBD1 matching 7 bases. Trimming cost V 7 bases and J 5 bases; bases outside gene matches: 10. The CDR3 is made up of 14 amino acids. Germline V lookup: CDR1 GTSNPN, CDR2 SVGIG (reference sequence). The CDR3, as DNA: TGTGCCTCTAACCGACAGGGAGGAAATGAAAAACTGTTTTTT. Translated: CASNRQGGNEKLFF.

This clone came up a few times. The rearrangement uses TRBV19 and TRBJ2-7; 13 nucleotides line up with TRBD2. Germline CDR1 LNHDA, CDR2 SQIVND (reference sequence). The CDR3 extends over 14 amino acids. Trimming cost V 4 bases and J 6 bases; bases outside gene matches: 3. The CDR3 is CASSTGTSGIEQYF. For the CDR3, the DNA is TGTGCCAGTAGTACTGGGACTAGCGGGATCGAGCAGTACTTC.

This clone has only a few counts. The V call is TRBV5-5, the J call TRBJ1-6; 8 nucleotides align to TRBD1. After removal of 0 bases from V and 8 bases from J, the junction contained 4 bases not matched to a gene. Germline V gives CDR1 SGHKS, CDR2 YYEKEE (reference sequence). CDR3 length equals 15 residues. The CDR3 reads CASSLEGQDYSPLHF. The CDR3 DNA reads TGTGCCAGCAGCTTGGAGGGACAGGACTATTCACCCCTCCACTTT.

This clone was recorded a few times. This sequence joins TRBV7-9 and TRBJ1-5, with D tentatively TRBD1 (5 bases). The germline V gene encodes CDR1 SEHNR and CDR2 FQNEAQ (reference sequence). The ends were cut back, 5 bases at V and 4 bases at J, with 12 bases in the middle. CDR3 length: 14 amino acids. CDR3 in DNA: TGTGCCAGCAGCGGTCCGACAGAGAATCAGCCCCAGCATTTT. This encodes CASSGPTENQPQHF.

In this sample, this clone turned up many times. The CDR3 region has the DNA TGCGCCAGCAGCTTGGAGGGGATAGCAAGCAATCAGCCCCAGCATTTT. Encoded protein: CASSLEGIASNQPQHF. J is TRBJ1-5 and V is TRBV5-1, with a weak D call TRBD1 (5 bases). There are 16 residues in the CDR3. The germline V and J ends were trimmed by 0 bases and 1 base, with 11 bases remaining between them. Germline V lookup: CDR1 SGHRS, CDR2 YFSETQ.

The chain is built from TRBV18 and TRBJ2-1; unclear D gene. The CDR3 covers 16 residues. The V gene's germline CDR1 is KGHSH and CDR2 LQKENI. V lost 2 bases, J lost 0 bases, and 11 bases lay in between. The CDR3 sequence: CASSPSAGLSYNEQFF. The CDR3 coding sequence is TGTGCCAGCTCACCATCGGCAGGCCTCTCCTACAATGAGCAGTTCTTC. Filled out from reference TRBV18 and TRBJ2-1, the complete variable domain reads NAGVMQNPRHLVRRRGQEARLRCSPMKGHSHVYWYRQLPEEGLKFMVYLQKENIIDESGMPKERFSAEFPKEGPSILRIQQVVRGDSAAYFCASSPSAGLSYNEQFFGPGTRLTVL.

In its sample, this clone was seen a few times. The chain recombines TRBV7-3 with TRBJ2-2; 7 bases are a match to TRBD1. The length of the CDR3 is 14 residues. Per germline, CDR1 SGHTA and CDR2 FQGTGA. The V gene end was trimmed by 7 bases and the J gene end by 4 bases; junction bases not matched to a gene: 6. CDR3 nucleotides: TGTGCCAGCACCCTGAACAGGGGCACCGGGGAGCTGTTTTTT. This translates into CASTLNRGTGELFF. Full variable domain (rest looked up from reference TRBV7-3 and TRBJ2-2): GAGVSQTPSNKVTEKGKYVELRCDPISGHTALYWYRQSLGQGPEFLIYFQGTGAADDSGLPNDRFFAVRPEGSVSTLKIQRTERGDSAVYLCASTLNRGTGELFFGEGSRLTVL.

The chain combines TRBV11-2 with TRBJ2-3; 9 bases agree with TRBD2. V shed 10 bases and J 5 bases; nucleotides not matched to a gene: 13. The CDR3 contains 15 residues. The germline V gene has CDR1 SGHAT and CDR2 FQNNGV. CDR3 nucleotide sequence: TGTGCCACAACCCGGAGTGGCGGGGGGGGAGATACGCAGTATTTT. This encodes CATTRSGGGGDTQYF.

This clone was observed a handful of times. The chain recombines TRBV28 with TRBJ2-1; 8 positions agree with TRBD1. The CDR3 consists of 16 residues. Germline loops: CDR1 MDHEN, CDR2 SYDVKM. Trimming at V came to 5 bases and at J to 2 bases, leaving 8 bases not matched to a gene. The DNA for the CDR3 is TGTGCCAGCAGTGCCAATCAGGGGGCCCCCTACAATGAGCAGTTCTTC. As protein: CASSANQGAPYNEQFF.

This clone showed up many times. This chain joins TRBV30 and TRBJ2-3; D unresolved. Trimming took off 3 bases at V and 0 bases at J, with 7 bases between the two ends. There are 13 residues in the CDR3. Looked up from germline, CDR1 is GTSNPN and CDR2 is SVGIG (reference sequence). The CDR3 nucleotides are TGTGCCTGGAGCCCCGGGAGCACAGATACGCAGTATTTT. Residues: CAWSPGSTDTQYF.

This sequence joins TRBV2 and TRBJ1-1; no definite D call. Germline V gene lookup returns CDR1 SNHLY and CDR2 FYNNEI. Trimming pared 7 bases from V and 7 bases from J, leaving 16 bases between. CDR3 length equals 13 residues. The CDR3 DNA reads TGTGCCAGCACCGGGATGGGTGGAGGTGAAGCTTTCTTT. It codes for CASTGMGGGEAFF. Combining the CDR3 with reference TRBV2 and TRBJ1-1 gives the whole variable domain EPEVTQTPSHQVTQMGQEVILRCVPISNHLYFYWYRQILGQKVEFLVSFYNNEISEKSEIFDDQFSVERPDGSNFTLKIRSTKLEDSAMYFCASTGMGGGEAFFGQGTRLTVV.

The V gene is TRBV6-5, the J gene TRBJ1-2; D is uncertain. The CDR3 is 13 amino acids. Per germline, CDR1 MNHEY and CDR2 SVGAGI. V lost 6 bases and J lost 0, with 8 bases in between. The chain's CDR3 is CASRNRANYGYTF. DNA for the CDR3: TGTGCCAGCAGAAACAGAGCTAACTATGGCTACACCTTC.

V gene TRBV11-2 combines with J gene TRBJ2-1; D may be TRBD2 (5 bases). CDR3 length: 17 residues. Trimming took off 4 bases at V and 0 bases at J, with 16 bases between the two ends. Germline lookup yields CDR1 SGHAT and CDR2 FQNNGV. The CDR3 DNA reads TGTGCCAGCAGCTCCATAGGCGGGCCGAGCTCCTACAATGAGCAGTTCTTC. As protein: CASSSIGGPSSYNEQFF.